The 5 T cell receptor beta chains in this list originate from one sample, sequenced in a study of blood T cell repertoires in COVID-19. Measured with immunoSEQ multiplex PCR; TCRdb has only the in-frame clones, and not every one. The sample lists fewer than 250,000 clones, around 86% occurring once. The sample consisted of peripheral blood. The receptors were sampled from a woman between 55 and 75 years old who had recovered from COVID-19.

This clone was detected a few times. The chain employs TRBV28 and TRBJ2-4; 7 nucleotides align to TRBD2. Germline V lookup: CDR1 MDHEN, CDR2 SYDVKM. V lost 5 bases, J lost 9 bases, and 10 bases stayed unmatched. The CDR3 covers 14 residues. The CDR3: CASSLGGEEGIQYF. The DNA of the CDR3 is TGTGCCAGCAGTCTGGGGGGGGAGGAGGGCATTCAGTACTTC. The full variable domain, in which reference TRBV28 and TRBJ2-4 provide the parts outside the CDR3, is DVKVTQSSRYLVKRTGEKVFLECVQDMDHENMFWYRQDPGLGLRLIYFSYDVKMKEKGDIPEGYSVSREKKERFSLILESASTNQTSMYLCASSLGGEEGIQYFGAGTRLSVL.

The gene calls are TRBV12-3 or TRBV12-4 and TRBJ2-3, with D tentatively TRBD1 (6 bases). The CDR3 is made up of 13 amino acids. The V end was cut by 1 base, the J end by 5 bases, with 7 bases between. The CDR3 loop reads CASSLVRGDTQYF. The DNA for the CDR3 is TGTGCCAGCAGTTTAGTCAGGGGAGATACGCAGTATTTT.

V and J are TRBV5-1 and TRBJ2-3; D is undetermined. CDR3 size: 15 residues. CDR1 and CDR2 from the germline V gene are SGHRS and YFSETQ. Deletions cut 5 bases from V and 0 bases from J, with 13 bases between. The CDR3 region has the DNA TGCGCCAGCAGTGACTTAATAACTAGCACAGATACGCAGTATTTT. This gives the protein CASSDLITSTDTQYF. The whole variable domain, remainder taken from reference TRBV5-1 and TRBJ2-3, is KAGVTQTPRYLIKTRGQQVTLSCSPISGHRSVSWYQQTPGQGLQFLFEYFSETQRNKGNFPGRFSGRQFSNSRSEMNVSTLELGDSALYLCASSDLITSTDTQYFGPGTRLTVL.

This clone has just a few counts. The chain couples TRBV19 to TRBJ2-7, with D perhaps TRBD2 (6 bases). This CDR3 has 17 residues. The V gene lost 1 base and the J gene lost 4 bases, with 20 bases spanning the gap. Germline loops: CDR1 LNHDA, CDR2 SQIVND (reference sequence). CDR3 region: CASSIGRRAEGDYEQYF. For the CDR3, the DNA is TGTGCCAGTAGTATAGGGCGGCGGGCGGAGGGAGATTACGAGCAGTACTTC.

In DNA form, the CDR3 reads TGTGCCAGCAGTGAAGCAGGGGGTATCAACTATGGCTACACCTTC. This sequence encodes CASSEAGGINYGYTF. V and J are TRBV6-1 and TRBJ1-2, with a possible D match to TRBD1 (6 bases). CDR1 and CDR2 from the germline V gene are MNHNS and SASEGT. Trimming removed 0 bases from V and 2 bases from J, with 10 bases in between. This CDR3 has 15 amino acids.